These 21 T cell receptor beta chains originate from one sample sequenced in a study of OX40 agonist ivuxolimab in advanced cancers. Produced via immunoSEQ multiplex PCR; TCRdb's table is partial and in-frame only. This sample carries about 15,000 clones, over 85% of them seen once, and the ten largest clones take roughly 22%. This material consisted of CD4+ or CD8+ T cells sorted from blood, taken in a trial of the OX40 agonist ivuxolimab. These receptors originate from an adult with an advanced solid tumor such as melanoma, head and neck, liver or kidney cancer.

This clone is medium-sized by share. This chain links TRBV27 with TRBJ1-2; weak D call: TRBD1 (5 bases). V was trimmed by 6 bases and J by 8 bases, leaving 16 bases between them. This CDR3 region has 13 residues. The germline V gene encodes CDR1 MNHEY and CDR2 SMNVEV (reference sequence). The chain's CDR3 is CASSPTVFGGYTF. The DNA for the CDR3 is TGTGCCAGCAGCCCGACAGTGTTCGGGGGCTACACCTTC.

This chain links TRBV19 with TRBJ2-7; possibly TRBD1 for D (6 bases). V gave up 6 bases and J gave up 3 bases, with 12 bases separating them. Germline V gene lookup returns CDR1 LNHDA and CDR2 SQIVND (reference sequence). CDR3 length equals 13 residues. CDR3 sequence (DNA): TGTGCCAGTAGGGCTTCGGGACACTACGAGCAGTACTTC. This translates into CASRASGHYEQYF. Combining the CDR3 with reference TRBV19 and TRBJ2-7 gives the whole variable domain DGGITQSPKYLFRKEGQNVTLSCEQNLNHDAMYWYRQDPGQGLRLIYYSQIVNDFQKGDIAEGYSVSREKKESFPLTVTSAQKNPTAFYLCASRASGHYEQYFGPGTRLTVT.

Concerning this clone: Germline is not matched at one junction end, which may reflect a read error. The chain joins TRBV19 to TRBJ1-1; no firm D call. The CDR3 has 12 residues. Germline V lookup: CDR1 LNHDA, CDR2 SQIVND (reference sequence). The CDR3 loop reads CCIEGRDTEAFF. DNA of the CDR3: TGCTGTATAGAGGGTCGTGACACTGAAGCTTTCTTT.

The rearrangement links TRBV7-6 to TRBJ1-1; no reliable D call. Looked up from germline, CDR1 is SGHVS and CDR2 is FNYEAQ. V lost 2 bases and J 5 bases, leaving 9 bases between the germline ends. The length of the CDR3 is 13 residues. DNA of the CDR3: TGTGCCAGCAGCTTAACGGCGTGGACTGAAGCTTTCTTT. Its translation is CASSLTAWTEAFF. The complete variable domain, with remaining parts taken from reference TRBV7-6 and TRBJ1-1, reads GAGVSQSPRYKVTKRGQDVALRCDPISGHVSLYWYRQALGQGPEFLTYFNYEAQQDKSGLPNDRFSAERPEGSISTLTIQRTEQRDSAMYRCASSLTAWTEAFFGQGTRLTVV.

This chain connects TRBV28 to TRBJ2-3, with a weak D call TRBD1 (5 bases). Trimming took 3 bases from V and 0 from J, leaving 10 bases between them. Germline V CDR1 and CDR2: MDHEN, SYDVKM. The CDR3 totals 15 residues. As DNA, the CDR3 is TGTGCCAGCAGTTTGGGGCAGTTGAGCACAGATACGCAGTATTTT. Its protein product is CASSLGQLSTDTQYF.

The chain couples TRBV5-1 to TRBJ2-5; the match to TRBD2 covers 8 bases. CDR3 length equals 15 residues. From germline, CDR1 is SGHRS and CDR2 YFSETQ. V shed 0 bases and J 5 bases; nucleotides not matched to a gene: 6. This CDR3 reads CASSLGLAGAETQYF. In DNA, the CDR3 is TGCGCCAGCAGCTTGGGGCTAGCGGGTGCCGAGACCCAGTACTTC.

The CDR3 loop reads CSVENLPYNEQFF. The CDR3 DNA sequence: TGCAGCGTTGAGAACCTGCCATACAATGAGCAGTTCTTC. The chain is built from TRBV29-1 and TRBJ2-1; D unresolved. V lost 3 bases to trimming and J lost 4 bases, with 10 bases between them. Germline values: CDR1 SQVTM, CDR2 ANQGSEA. The CDR3 totals 13 residues.

J is TRBJ2-7 and V is TRBV6-5; 7 bases line up with TRBD1. The CDR3 is 13 residues long. V lost 3 bases, J lost 3 bases, and 2 bases stayed unmatched. The germline V gene encodes CDR1 MNHEY and CDR2 SVGAGI. For the CDR3, the DNA is TGTGCCAGCAGTTATAGGGGGCGCTACGAGCAGTACTTC. It is translated as CASSYRGRYEQYF.

This chain joins TRBV7-9 and TRBJ1-3, with a possible D match to TRBD1 (5 bases). In germline, CDR1 is SEHNR, CDR2 FQNEAQ (reference sequence). The CDR3 covers 16 residues. The V end lost 5 bases, the J end lost 3 bases, and 17 bases lay between the germline ends. The CDR3 DNA reads as TGTGCCAGCAGCACCATCGACGGGGACGATGGAAACACCATATATTTT. This sequence encodes CASSTIDGDDGNTIYF.

This CDR3 is CASSEGDRTYNEQFF. The CDR3 coding sequence is TGTGCCAGCAGTGAAGGGGACAGGACCTACAATGAGCAGTTCTTC. The genes are TRBV25-1 and TRBJ2-1, with 8 positions matching TRBD1. V shed 2 bases, J shed 2 bases, and the junction held 2 bases outside the gene matches. The CDR3 is 15 residues long. The germline V gene has CDR1 MGHDK and CDR2 SYGVNS.

J is TRBJ2-7 and V is TRBV6-1, with a possible D match to TRBD2 (6 bases). The CDR3 runs 12 residues. V was pared by 8 bases and J by 5 bases, with 13 bases between. CDR1 and CDR2 (germline): MNHNS, SASEGT. The CDR3, as DNA: TGTGCCAGCGAGGACTATACCCACGAGCAGTACTTC. It specifies CASEDYTHEQYF.

The chain joins TRBV4-1 to TRBJ1-1; a possible D gene is TRBD1 (5 bases). Looked up from germline, CDR1 is MGHRA and CDR2 is YSYEKL. The CDR3 covers 16 residues. V shed 2 bases and J shed 2 bases, with 15 bases lying between them. The CDR3 DNA follows: TGCGCCAGCAGCCAACCTGGACAAGACTTAAACACTGAAGCTTTCTTT. Residues: CASSQPGQDLNTEAFF.

The V and J genes are TRBV7-9 and TRBJ2-7; no reliable D call. This CDR3 is built from 13 residues. The V end was cut by 3 bases, the J end by 1 base, with 7 bases between. Germline values: CDR1 SEHNR, CDR2 FQNEAQ (reference sequence). CDR3 coding DNA: TGTGCCAGCAGCTTTCCGGATTCCTACGAGCAGTACTTC. Translating it yields CASSFPDSYEQYF.

The chain combines TRBV5-4 with TRBJ2-3, with 8 bases that match TRBD1. Trimming removed 3 bases from V and 2 bases from J; junction bases left unmatched: 5. The CDR3 consists of 15 residues. Per the germline V gene, CDR1 is SGHNT and CDR2 is YYREEE (reference sequence). CDR3 DNA: TGTGCCAGCAGCTACCAGGGGGCCATCACAGATACGCAGTATTTT. It codes for CASSYQGAITDTQYF.

The genes are TRBV29-1 and TRBJ2-1, with a possible D match to TRBD1 (5 bases). CDR1 is SQVTM, CDR2 ANQGSEA, per germline. V gave up 1 base and J gave up 0 bases, with 7 bases separating them. The CDR3 has 14 residues. CDR3 sequence: CSVEAQGSYNEQFF. The CDR3 DNA follows: TGCAGCGTTGAAGCCCAGGGCTCCTACAATGAGCAGTTCTTC.

J is TRBJ2-5 and V is TRBV2; 7 bases match TRBD2. Germline CDR1 and CDR2: SNHLY and FYNNEI. The ends lost 0 bases at V and 2 bases at J; junction bases unmatched: 15. This CDR3 spans 19 amino acids. Here the CDR3 reads CASSEALRTGLADQETQYF. CDR3 coding DNA: TGTGCCAGCAGTGAAGCGCTTAGGACTGGGCTAGCGGATCAAGAGACCCAGTACTTC.

In DNA form, the CDR3 reads TGTGCCAGCAGCTTAGAGATGAACACTGAAGCTTTCTTT. This sequence encodes CASSLEMNTEAFF. The V call is TRBV7-6, the J call TRBJ1-1; D gene uncertain. CDR3 length: 13 amino acids. CDR1 and CDR2 (germline): SGHVS, FNYEAQ. Trimming pared 1 base from V and 0 bases from J, leaving 3 bases between.

The CDR3 nucleotides are TGTGCCATAGGGGGTGATGAAGCTTTCTTT. As protein: CAIGGDEAFF. The chain uses TRBV10-3 and TRBJ1-1; TRBD1 might be the D (6 bases). CDR3 length: 10 residues. CDR1 and CDR2 (germline): ENHRY, SYGVKD. Trimming stripped 9 bases from V and 7 bases from J, with 9 bases between.

This chain links TRBV28 with TRBJ2-5, with 9 positions matching TRBD2. The CDR3 is 16 amino acids. V gave up 6 bases and J gave up 4 bases; unmatched junction bases: 12. The germline gives CDR1 MDHEN, CDR2 SYDVKM. The CDR3 loop is CASSPPLSGSGETQYF. The CDR3 region has the DNA TGTGCCAGCAGCCCACCCCTTAGCGGGAGCGGAGAGACCCAGTACTTC.

The rearrangement joins TRBV7-9 to TRBJ2-1; 10 bases align to TRBD2. This CDR3 contains 16 residues. The V gene end was trimmed by 5 bases and the J gene end by 1 base; junction bases not matched to a gene: 5. Germline CDR1 is SEHNR and CDR2 is FQNEAQ (reference sequence). The chain's CDR3 is CASSKAGGGSYNEQFF. In DNA, the CDR3 is TGTGCCAGCAGCAAAGCGGGAGGGGGGTCCTACAATGAGCAGTTCTTC.

J is TRBJ1-2 and V is TRBV7-9; D may be TRBD1 (5 bases). From germline, CDR1 is SEHNR and CDR2 FQNEAQ (reference sequence). V lost 2 bases and J 0 bases, leaving 10 bases between the germline ends. The CDR3 consists of 15 residues. For the CDR3, the DNA is TGTGCCAGCAGCTTATCGTTAGGGGCTAACTATGGCTACACCTTC. Encoded protein: CASSLSLGANYGYTF.